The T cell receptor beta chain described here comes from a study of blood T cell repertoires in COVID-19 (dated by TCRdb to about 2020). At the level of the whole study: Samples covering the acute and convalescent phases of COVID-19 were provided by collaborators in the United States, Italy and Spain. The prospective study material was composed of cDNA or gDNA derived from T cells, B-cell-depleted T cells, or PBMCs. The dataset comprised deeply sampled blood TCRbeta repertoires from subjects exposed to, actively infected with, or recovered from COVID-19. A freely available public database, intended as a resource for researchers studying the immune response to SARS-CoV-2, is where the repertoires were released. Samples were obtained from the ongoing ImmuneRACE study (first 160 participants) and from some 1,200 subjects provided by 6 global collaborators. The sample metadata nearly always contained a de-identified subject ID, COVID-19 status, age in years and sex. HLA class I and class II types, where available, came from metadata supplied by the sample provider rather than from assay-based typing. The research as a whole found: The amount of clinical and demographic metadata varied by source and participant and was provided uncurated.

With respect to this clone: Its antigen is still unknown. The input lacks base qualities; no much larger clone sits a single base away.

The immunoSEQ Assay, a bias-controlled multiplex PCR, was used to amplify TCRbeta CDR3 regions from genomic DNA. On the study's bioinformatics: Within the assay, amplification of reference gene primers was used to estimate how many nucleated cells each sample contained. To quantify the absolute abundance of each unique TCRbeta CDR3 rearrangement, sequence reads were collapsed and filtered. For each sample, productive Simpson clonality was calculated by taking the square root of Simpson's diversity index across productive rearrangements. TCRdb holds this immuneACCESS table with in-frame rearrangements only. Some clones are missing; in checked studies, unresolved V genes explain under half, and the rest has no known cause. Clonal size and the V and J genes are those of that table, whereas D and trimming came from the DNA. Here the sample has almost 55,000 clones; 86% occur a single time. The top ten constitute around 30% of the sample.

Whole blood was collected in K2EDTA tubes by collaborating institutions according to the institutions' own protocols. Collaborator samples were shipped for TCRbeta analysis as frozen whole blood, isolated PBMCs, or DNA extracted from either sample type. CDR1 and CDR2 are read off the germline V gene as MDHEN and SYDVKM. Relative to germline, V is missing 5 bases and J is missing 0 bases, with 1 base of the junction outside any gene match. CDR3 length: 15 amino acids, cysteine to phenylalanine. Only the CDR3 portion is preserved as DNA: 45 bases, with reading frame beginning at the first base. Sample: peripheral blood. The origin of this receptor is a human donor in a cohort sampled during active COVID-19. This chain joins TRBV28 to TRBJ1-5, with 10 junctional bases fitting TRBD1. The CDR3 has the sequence CASSGTGDSNQPQHF. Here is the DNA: TGTGCCAGCAGTGGGACAGGGGATAGCAATCAGCCCCAGCATTTT. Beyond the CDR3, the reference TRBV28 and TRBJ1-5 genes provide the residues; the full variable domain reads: DVKVTQSSRYLVKRTGEKVFLECVQDMDHENMFWYRQDPGLGLRLIYFSYDVKMKEKGDIPEGYSVSREKKERFSLILESASTNQTSMYLCASSGTGDSNQPQHFGDGTRLSIL.